The 19 T cell receptor beta chains presented below share a single source sample, sequenced in a study of CD8+ T cells in alopecia areata. Described treatment: oral pan-JAK inhibitor, 5-10 mg twice daily. cDNA reverse transcribed from extracted RNA served as the sequencing template. Some clones are missing from TCRdb's copy, which holds only in-frame ones; the method was immunoSEQ multiplex PCR. The sample has 150,000 to 200,000 clones; roughly three fifths are singletons. The specimen was CD4+ T cells sorted from blood, collected at week 4, from a patient treated with tofacitinib. The receptors shown here come from a human donor with alopecia areata.

This clone has a handful of counts. CDR3 residues: CASSSDSGVIYF. The DNA of the CDR3 is TGTGCCAGCAGCTCCGACAGTGGGGTCATATACTTC. This chain links TRBV7-3 with TRBJ2-5, with D maybe TRBD1 (5 bases). The germline V and J ends were trimmed by 4 bases and 14 bases, with 17 bases remaining between them. The CDR3 runs to 12 residues. Per germline, CDR1 SGHTA and CDR2 FQGTGA. Together with reference TRBV7-3 and TRBJ2-5, the CDR3 gives the full variable domain: GAGVSQTPSNKVTEKGKYVELRCDPISGHTALYWYRQSLGQGPEFLIYFQGTGAADDSGLPNDRFFAVRPEGSVSTLKIQRTERGDSAVYLCASSSDSGVIYFGPGTRLLVL.

The V and J genes are TRBV4-1 and TRBJ2-5; TRBD2 matches at 11 bases. The CDR3 spans 18 residues. Unmatched junction bases numbered 14, after V lost 4 bases and J lost 4 bases. The V gene's germline CDR1 is MGHRA and CDR2 YSYEKL. The DNA of the CDR3 is TGCGCCAGCAGCCCTTCGAAGTTAGCGGGGGGGCTCCGAGAGACCCAGTACTTC. It yields the protein CASSPSKLAGGLRETQYF.

The V call is TRBV29-1, the J call TRBJ2-1; D unresolved. Trimming stripped 4 bases from V and 4 bases from J, with 14 bases between. Germline CDR1 SQVTM, CDR2 ANQGSEA. The CDR3 consists of 14 residues. The CDR3 region has the DNA TGCAGCGTTGTCCCCCCTGGCAGATACAATGAGCAGTTCTTC. As protein: CSVVPPGRYNEQFF.

A few counts support this clone. The V gene is TRBV28, the J gene TRBJ2-7; TRBD2 might be the D (6 bases). Germline V CDR1 and CDR2: MDHEN, SYDVKM. V gave up 10 bases and J gave up 2 bases, with 18 bases separating them. The CDR3 sequence is 14 residues long. The CDR3 spells CATGGGRRTYEQYF. The CDR3 DNA reads as TGTGCCACCGGGGGAGGACGGCGCACCTACGAGCAGTACTTC.

This clone has a handful of counts. The chain is built from TRBV27 and TRBJ1-4, with 8 bases matching TRBD1. The length of the CDR3 is 14 residues. Germline-derived CDR1 and CDR2 are MNHEY and SMNVEV (reference sequence). J lost 7 bases, V lost 7 bases, and 8 bases had no gene match. In DNA, the CDR3 is TGTGCCAGCAAACTCCAGGGGGCAAGTGAAAAACTGTTTTTT. It translates to CASKLQGASEKLFF.

The genes are TRBV19 and TRBJ1-1, with D unresolved. V was clipped by 6 bases and J by 0 bases, with 5 bases between them. This CDR3 comprises 12 residues. Germline lookup yields CDR1 LNHDA and CDR2 SQIVND (reference sequence). The CDR3 protein is CASSPMNTEAFF. Written as DNA, the CDR3 is TGTGCCAGTAGCCCCATGAACACTGAAGCTTTCTTT.

The chain combines TRBV30 with TRBJ1-5; 7 bases match TRBD1. In germline, CDR1 is GTSNPN, CDR2 SVGIG (reference sequence). CDR3 size: 13 residues. V was pared by 3 bases and J by 5 bases, with 4 bases of the junction left unmatched. The CDR3 DNA reads as TGTGCCTGGAGCTACGGACAGGATCAGCCCCAGCATTTT. The encoded protein is CAWSYGQDQPQHF.

A few counts support this clone. The chain carries TRBV6-5 and TRBJ2-5; D remains unclear. Germline values: CDR1 MNHEY, CDR2 SVGAGI. The CDR3 extends over 11 amino acids. The ends were cut back, 5 bases at V and 5 bases at J, with 6 bases in the middle. The DNA of the CDR3 is TGTGCCAGCAGTCACGGGGAGACCCAGTACTTC. This encodes CASSHGETQYF.

The V and J genes are TRBV5-6 and TRBJ2-2; no reliable D call. V was shortened by 0 bases and J by 6 bases, with 6 bases between the two germline ends. CDR1 SGHDT and CDR2 YYEEEE come from the germline V gene. There are 13 residues in the CDR3. For the CDR3, the DNA is TGTGCCAGCAGCTTGGCCCCGGCCGGGGAGCTGTTTTTT. Its protein is CASSLAPAGELFF.

The rearrangement uses TRBV27 and TRBJ2-6, with D perhaps matching TRBD2 (6 bases). Germline loops: CDR1 MNHEY, CDR2 SMNVEV (reference sequence). The CDR3 runs 16 residues. Trimming removed 7 bases at V and 0 bases at J, with 13 bases between. The CDR3 DNA follows: TGTGCCAGCACCTGGGACGGGAGCTCTGGGGCCAACGTCCTGACTTTC. This sequence encodes CASTWDGSSGANVLTF.

V gene TRBV2 combines with J gene TRBJ2-7; 7 nucleotides match TRBD1. This CDR3 spans 13 amino acids. The V and J ends lost 6 bases and 12 bases, in that order; junction bases with no gene match: 14. Germline V lookup: CDR1 SNHLY, CDR2 FYNNEI. In nucleotides, the CDR3 is TGTGCCAGCAGCGCGGACAGGCCACCCGTCTGGTACTTC. It specifies CASSADRPPVWYF.

Comments on this clone: This sample includes further DNA sequences coding for the same CDR3. This chain joins TRBV29-1 and TRBJ1-1; D remains ambiguous. The CDR3 is 12 residues long. Germline values: CDR1 SQVTM, CDR2 ANQGSEA. V gave up 3 bases and J gave up 1 base, with 6 bases separating them. CDR3 loop: CSVDLGNTEAFF. The CDR3 bases are TGCAGCGTTGACCTGGGGAACACTGAAGCTTTCTTT.

The chain combines TRBV29-1 with TRBJ2-6, with D tentatively TRBD1 (6 bases). The CDR3 runs 16 residues. Germline V lookup: CDR1 SQVTM, CDR2 ANQGSEA. V was pared by 3 bases and J by 0 bases, with 12 bases between. CDR3 amino acids: CSVDEQGISGANVLTF. In nucleotides, the CDR3 is TGCAGCGTTGACGAACAGGGAATCTCTGGGGCCAACGTCCTGACTTTC.

This clone showed up just a few times. V usage is TRBV27 and J usage is TRBJ1-2; no firm D call. Germline values: CDR1 MNHEY, CDR2 SMNVEV (reference sequence). This CDR3 is 15 amino acids long. V lost 0 bases and J 7 bases, leaving 15 bases between the germline ends. The CDR3 loop reads CASSLSTPLSSGYTF. The CDR3 DNA reads TGTGCCAGCAGTTTATCGACACCCCTATCCTCTGGCTACACCTTC.

This clone was seen a single time. V gene TRBV28 combines with J gene TRBJ2-7, with D perhaps matching TRBD1 or TRBD2 (6 bases each). Trimming cost V 3 bases and J 2 bases, with 14 bases left between them. The germline gives CDR1 MDHEN, CDR2 SYDVKM. The CDR3 runs 15 residues. CDR3 residues: CASSLVGGGTYEQYF. The CDR3 region has the DNA TGTGCCAGCAGTTTGGTCGGAGGGGGTACCTACGAGCAGTACTTC.

V and J are TRBV30 and TRBJ2-1, with D possibly called TRBD1 or TRBD2 (5 bases each). The length of the CDR3 is 12 residues. CDR1 GTSNPN and CDR2 SVGIG come from the germline V gene (reference sequence). Trimming cost V 1 base and J 8 bases, with 9 bases left between them. The CDR3, as DNA: TGTGCCTGGAGTGAACGGGGCGATGAGCAGTTCTTC. It encodes CAWSERGDEQFF. The entire variable domain, with the rest obtained from reference TRBV30 and TRBJ2-1, is as follows: SQTIHQWPATLVQPVGSPLSLECTVEGTSNPNLYWYRQAAGRGLQLLFYSVGIGQISSEVPQNLSASRPQDRQFILSSKKLLLSDSGFYLCAWSERGDEQFFGPGTRLTVL.

V gene TRBV23-1 combines with J gene TRBJ2-1; 11 nucleotides match TRBD2. TRBV23-1 is labeled an ORF, and its function is uncertain. V dropped 7 bases and J dropped 2; count of bases not matched to a gene: 1. This CDR3 has 14 residues. CDR3: CASISGGAYNEQFF. The DNA of the CDR3 is TGCGCCAGCATTAGCGGGGGGGCCTACAATGAGCAGTTCTTC.

The V gene is TRBV29-1, the J gene TRBJ2-2; 12 bases match TRBD2. Trimming took 1 base from V and 8 from J; bases not matched to a gene: 11. This CDR3 contains 17 residues. Per the germline V gene, CDR1 is SQVTM and CDR2 is ANQGSEA. The CDR3 loop is CSVEGEGLAGPKGELFF. CDR3 DNA sequence: TGCAGCGTTGAAGGGGAGGGACTAGCGGGCCCTAAGGGGGAGCTGTTTTTT.

The CDR3 loop is CSVEAGDPEAFF. In nucleotides, the CDR3 is TGCAGCGTTGAGGCAGGGGATCCTGAAGCTTTCTTT. The chain uses TRBV29-1 and TRBJ1-1, with D possibly matching TRBD1 (6 bases). CDR3 length: 12 residues. Germline CDR1 and CDR2: SQVTM and ANQGSEA. Trimming shortened V by 3 bases and J by 6 bases, and 11 bases separated the two germline ends.